A selection of T cell receptor beta chains follows, all from one sample in a study of blood T cell repertoires in COVID-19. The method was immunoSEQ multiplex PCR; TCRdb's version includes in-frame clones alone and lacks a portion of them. The table records tens of thousands of clones, more than 75% of them present only once. The specimen sequenced was peripheral blood. These receptors were obtained from a man aged 50 to 60 with active COVID-19. Each CDR3 is given with its conserved first and last residue. The D gene is left open where the match is weak. Expanded clones are given a class, and other clones once, few, many or no size at all.

clone_size	v_call	d_call	j_call	cdr3_aa	cdr3_nt
once	TRBV19	.	TRBJ2-5	CASSMRLVETQYF	TGTGCCAGTAGTATGAGGTTGGTAGAGACCCAGTACTTC
.	TRBV6-2/TRBV6-3	.	TRBJ2-1	CASSLPSTSTEQFF	TGTGCCAGCAGTCTACCTAGCACTAGCACTGAGCAGTTCTTC
.	TRBV3-1/TRBV3-2	.	TRBJ2-5	CASSLGGGGQETQYF	TGTGCCAGCAGCTTAGGGGGAGGGGGCCAAGAGACCCAGTACTTC
.	TRBV19	TRBD1	TRBJ1-2	CASSSRGRLYGYTF	TGTGCCAGTAGTAGCAGGGGGCGCCTCTATGGCTACACCTTC
.	TRBV7-6	TRBD1	TRBJ2-2	CASSPPDRVGSGELFF	TGTGCCAGCAGCCCTCCGGACAGGGTCGGGTCCGGGGAGCTGTTTTTT
.	TRBV6-5	.	TRBJ2-2	CASSYSPGYTGELFF	TGTGCCAGCAGTTACTCGCCAGGGTACACCGGGGAGCTGTTTTTT
.	TRBV15	TRBD1	TRBJ2-3	CATSRDLDRASTDTQYF	TGTGCCACCAGCAGAGATCTGGACAGGGCCAGCACAGATACGCAGTATTTT
.	TRBV13	.	TRBJ2-1	CASSLAGASYNEQFF	TGTGCCAGCAGCTTAGCAGGGGCCTCCTACAATGAGCAGTTCTTC
.	TRBV11-2	TRBD2	TRBJ2-7	CASSFVSGRAYEQYF	TGTGCCAGCAGCTTTGTCAGCGGGAGGGCCTACGAGCAGTACTTC
.	TRBV5-1	.	TRBJ2-6	CASSFGAGANVLTF	TGCGCCAGCAGCTTCGGGGCTGGGGCCAACGTCCTGACTTTC
.	TRBV5-4	TRBD1	TRBJ1-2	CASSLASGQGRGGYTF	TGTGCCAGCAGCTTGGCCTCGGGACAGGGGAGAGGAGGCTACACCTTC
.	TRBV5-3	.	TRBJ2-3	CARSLRGQTDTQYF	TGTGCCAGAAGCCTCAGGGGCCAGACAGATACGCAGTATTTT
.	TRBV7-3	TRBD1	TRBJ1-1	CASSPTGVNTEAFF	TGTGCCAGCAGCCCGACAGGGGTGAACACTGAAGCTTTCTTT
.	TRBV5-1	.	TRBJ1-6	CASSPGGSGSYNSPLHF	TGCGCCAGCAGCCCCGGAGGGTCAGGCTCCTATAATTCACCCCTCCACTTT
.	TRBV11-2	TRBD2	TRBJ2-1	CASSRGLAGRGPHNEQFF	TGTGCCAGCAGCCGCGGACTAGCGGGAAGAGGTCCCCACAATGAGCAGTTCTTC
.	TRBV2	TRBD2	TRBJ2-1	CASSGTSGNEQFF	TGTGCCAGCAGCGGGACTAGCGGGAATGAGCAGTTCTTC
.	TRBV4-3	TRBD2	TRBJ2-5	CASSQDYYGRGETQYF	TGCGCCAGCAGCCAAGACTACTATGGGAGGGGCGAGACCCAGTACTTC
medium-sized	TRBV9	TRBD1	TRBJ2-2	CASSVETGGTGELFF	TGTGCCAGCAGCGTCGAGACAGGGGGCACCGGGGAGCTGTTTTTT
.	TRBV7-3	TRBD1	TRBJ1-1	CASSLNPGTENTEAFF	TGTGCCAGCAGCTTAAACCCCGGGACAGAGAACACTGAAGCTTTCTTT
.	TRBV5-1	.	TRBJ1-4	CASSSTGSSEKLFF	TGCGCCAGCAGCTCGACAGGATCGAGTGAAAAACTGTTTTTT
.	TRBV6-5	.	TRBJ2-3	CASSYSLASSTDTQYF	TGTGCCAGCAGTTACTCACTAGCTTCGAGCACAGATACGCAGTATTTT
.	TRBV3-1/TRBV3-2	.	TRBJ1-4	CASRKRGTTNEKLFF	TGTGCCAGCAGGAAACGGGGAACAACTAATGAAAAACTGTTTTTT
few	TRBV28	.	TRBJ2-7	CASTYAIGGYEQYF	TGTGCCAGCACTTACGCGATAGGGGGCTACGAGCAGTACTTC
once	TRBV28	.	TRBJ2-1	CASSLYAGGTYNEQFF	TGTGCCAGCAGTTTATATGCAGGCGGGACCTACAATGAGCAGTTCTTC
.	TRBV6-6	TRBD2	TRBJ2-1	CASSYSGGGKPNEQFF	TGTGCCAGCAGTTACTCCGGCGGGGGAAAACCTAATGAGCAGTTCTTC
.	TRBV7-2	.	TRBJ2-5	CASSQRNQETQYF	TGTGCCAGCAGCCAGCGGAACCAAGAGACCCAGTACTTC
.	TRBV5-1	TRBD1	TRBJ1-1	CASSLVRQGHTEAFF	TGCGCCAGCAGCTTGGTGCGACAGGGGCACACTGAAGCTTTCTTT
.	TRBV11-1	.	TRBJ2-7	CASSLRYTTYEQYF	TGTGCCAGCAGCTTACGCTATACCACCTACGAGCAGTACTTC
.	TRBV4-3	.	TRBJ1-1	CASSQAQMNTEAFF	TGCGCCAGCAGCCAAGCACAGATGAACACTGAAGCTTTCTTT
.	TRBV5-8	.	TRBJ2-4	CASSLGPGDIQYF	TGTGCCAGCAGCTTGGGGCCCGGGGACATTCAGTACTTC
.	TRBV24-1	TRBD1	TRBJ2-7	CATSDDRGHEQYF	TGTGCCACCAGTGATGACAGGGGCCACGAGCAGTACTTC
.	TRBV4-1	TRBD1	TRBJ2-1	CASSGFDPTGGEQFF	TGCGCCAGCAGCGGTTTCGACCCGACAGGGGGTGAGCAGTTCTTC
once	TRBV7-8	.	TRBJ1-6	CASSSIQGSGSPLHF	TGTGCCAGCAGCTCGATACAGGGATCGGGTTCACCCCTCCACTTT
.	TRBV6-5	TRBD1	TRBJ2-2	CASIWDRNTGELFF	TGTGCCAGCATCTGGGACAGGAACACCGGGGAGCTGTTTTTT
.	TRBV20-1	TRBD1	TRBJ2-7	CSASARDRGFTGYEQYF	TGCAGTGCTAGTGCGCGGGACAGGGGCTTTACTGGGTACGAGCAGTACTTC
.	TRBV6-5	.	TRBJ1-1	CASSYSRRQGTGEAFF	TGTGCCAGCAGTTACTCGAGGCGGCAGGGGACCGGTGAAGCTTTCTTT
once	TRBV6-2/TRBV6-3	TRBD2	TRBJ2-2	CASSYSISGEQVNTGELFF	TGTGCCAGCAGTTACTCGATTAGCGGGGAACAGGTGAACACCGGGGAGCTGTTTTTT
.	TRBV5-6	TRBD1	TRBJ2-7	CASSLGQGAEQYF	TGTGCCAGCAGCTTGGGGCAGGGGGCCGAGCAGTACTTC
few	TRBV5-4	TRBD1	TRBJ1-3	CASSWDSYSGNTIYF	TGTGCCAGCAGCTGGGACAGCTACTCTGGAAACACCATATATTTT
.	TRBV11-3	.	TRBJ2-7	CASSPRRDQSGEQYF	TGTGCCAGCAGCCCAAGGAGGGACCAGTCCGGCGAGCAGTACTTC
.	TRBV21-1	.	TRBJ2-1	CASGAGQGPLGEQFF	TGTGCCAGCGGGGCGGGACAGGGCCCACTGGGTGAGCAGTTCTTC
few	TRBV5-4	.	TRBJ1-6	CASSLGSGSLGSPLHF	TGTGCCAGCAGCTTGGGGTCAGGATCTTTGGGTTCACCCCTCCACTTT
.	TRBV7-2	.	TRBJ2-7	CASSWASGGEYEQYF	TGTGCCAGCAGCTGGGCCTCCGGGGGAGAGTACGAGCAGTACTTC
.	TRBV7-3	.	TRBJ2-2	CASSGAGTGELFF	TGTGCCAGCAGCGGAGCGGGCACCGGGGAGCTGTTTTTT
once	TRBV12-3/TRBV12-4	.	TRBJ1-2	CASSLVGGGYTF	TGTGCCAGCAGTTTGGTGGGGGGAGGCTACACCTTC
.	TRBV6-5	.	TRBJ1-1	CASSYRLGSEAFF	TGTGCCAGCAGTTACAGGTTGGGCAGCGAAGCTTTCTTT
.	TRBV13	.	TRBJ2-1	CASSPWRSTYNEQFF	TGTGCCAGCAGCCCCTGGCGGAGTACCTACAATGAGCAGTTCTTC
.	TRBV10-1	.	TRBJ2-3	CASSENRDADTQYF	TGCGCCAGCAGTGAAAACAGGGATGCGGATACGCAGTATTTT
.	TRBV6-2/TRBV6-3	TRBD1	TRBJ2-3	CASSYRPQGVTDTQYF	TGTGCCAGCAGTTACCGCCCGCAGGGGGTCACAGATACGCAGTATTTT
.	TRBV18	.	TRBJ1-1	CASSRTGNTEAFF	TGTGCCAGCTCACGAACAGGGAACACTGAAGCTTTCTTT
.	TRBV6-5	TRBD1	TRBJ1-2	CASSYSDRPYYGYTF	TGTGCCAGCAGTTACTCGGACAGGCCTTACTATGGCTACACCTTC
.	TRBV21-1	.	TRBJ2-3	CASSRPWASGRAADTQYF	TGTGCCAGCAGCCGCCCGTGGGCTAGCGGGAGAGCGGCAGATACGCAGTATTTT
.	TRBV3-1/TRBV3-2	.	TRBJ2-3	CASSHTDRRDTQYF	TGTGCCAGCAGTCACACGGACAGACGAGATACGCAGTATTTT
.	TRBV6-2/TRBV6-3	TRBD2	TRBJ2-1	CASSLGGSNNEQFF	TGTGCCAGCAGTTTAGGCGGGAGCAACAATGAGCAGTTCTTC
.	TRBV6-4	TRBD1	TRBJ1-1	CASSDPSWTGGAFF	TGTGCCAGCAGTGACCCGAGCTGGACAGGGGGGGCTTTCTTT
.	TRBV27	TRBD1	TRBJ2-1	CASSYGQGNQFF	TGTGCCAGCAGTTACGGACAGGGCAATCAGTTCTTC
.	TRBV6-5	TRBD1	TRBJ2-7	CASRDRVDYEQYF	TGTGCCTCTAGGGACAGGGTGGACTACGAGCAGTACTTC
.	TRBV11-1	TRBD2	TRBJ2-1	CASSWGTSGKYNEQFF	TGTGCCAGCAGCTGGGGGACTAGCGGGAAATATAATGAGCAGTTCTTC
few	TRBV2	.	TRBJ1-2	CASRREPSGYGYTF	TGTGCCAGCAGGCGGGAACCCTCGGGGTATGGCTACACCTTC
.	TRBV6-5	.	TRBJ2-3	CASRRQIGDTQYF	TGTGCCAGCAGACGACAGATTGGGGATACGCAGTATTTT